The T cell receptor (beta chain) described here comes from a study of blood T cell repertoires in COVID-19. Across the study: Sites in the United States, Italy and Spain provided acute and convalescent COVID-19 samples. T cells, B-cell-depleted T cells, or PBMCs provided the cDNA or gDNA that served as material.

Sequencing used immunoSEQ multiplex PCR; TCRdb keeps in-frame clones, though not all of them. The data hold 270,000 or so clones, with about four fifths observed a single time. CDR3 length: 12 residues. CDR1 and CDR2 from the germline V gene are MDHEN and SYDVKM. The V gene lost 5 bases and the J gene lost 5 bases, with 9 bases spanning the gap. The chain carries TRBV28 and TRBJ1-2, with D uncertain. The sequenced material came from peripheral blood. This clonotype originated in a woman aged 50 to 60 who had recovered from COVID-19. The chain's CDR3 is CASSIQPYGYTF. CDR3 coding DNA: TGTGCCAGCAGTATACAGCCTTATGGCTACACCTTC.